The clone carrying this T cell receptor (beta chain) has only a few counts. Antigen unknown. Trimming removed 2 bases from V and 3 bases from J, with 16 bases in between. Germline V lookup: CDR1 LNHDA, CDR2 SQIVND (reference sequence). The CDR3 is 17 amino acids. The data were taken from a study of T cell clones after liver transplantation. Study-level background: Without induction therapy, subjects received standard immunosuppression until 12-24 months post-transplant.

General study findings and limits: Migration into the graft, not deletion, may explain lost graft donor-reactive T cells.

Measured with immunoSEQ multiplex PCR; TCRdb has only the in-frame clones, and not every one. The profile shows 20,000 to 25,000 clones, approximately 71% of them singletons. The source material was CD4+ T cells from blood, sampled before liver transplant. This chain joins TRBV19 and TRBJ1-4; D might be TRBD1 (6 bases). This clonotype originated in a human donor who received a liver transplant. The DNA for the CDR3 is TGTGCCAGTAGTATATCGGACAGCGACTCTTCTAATGAAAAACTGTTTTTT. Residues: CASSISDSDSSNEKLFF.